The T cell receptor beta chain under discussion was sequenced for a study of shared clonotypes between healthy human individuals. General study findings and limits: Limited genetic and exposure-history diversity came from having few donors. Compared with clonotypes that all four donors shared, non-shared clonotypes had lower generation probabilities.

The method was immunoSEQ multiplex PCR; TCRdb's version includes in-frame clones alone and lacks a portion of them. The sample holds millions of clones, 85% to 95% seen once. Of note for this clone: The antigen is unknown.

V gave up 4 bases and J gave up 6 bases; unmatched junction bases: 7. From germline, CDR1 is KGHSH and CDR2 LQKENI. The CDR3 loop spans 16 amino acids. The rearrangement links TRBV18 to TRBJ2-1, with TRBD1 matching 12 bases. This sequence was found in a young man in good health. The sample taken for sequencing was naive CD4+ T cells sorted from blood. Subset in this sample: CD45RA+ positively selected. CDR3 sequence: CASSLRDRGHGNEQFF. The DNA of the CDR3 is TGTGCCAGCTCACTACGGGACAGGGGGCACGGCAATGAGCAGTTCTTC.